This is a list of T cell receptor beta chains from one sample in a study of cytomegalovirus exposure and HLA in healthy donors. Libraries were prepared by immunoSEQ multiplex PCR; TCRdb keeps only in-frame clonotypes and omits some of them. Altogether roughly 120,000 clones are present, over 60% being singletons, with the ten largest covering around 2.2%. Sequenced input: PBMCs. The receptors stem from a woman in her 30s in good health and CMV-seronegative. CDR3s include the opening cysteine and the closing phenylalanine or tryptophan. The D gene is left open where the match is weak. Not all rows give a size; the values are once, few, many and, for expanded clones, a class.

abundance: -; j_gene: TRBJ1-1; d_gene: -; v_gene: TRBV7-2; CDR3aa: CASSLARVAEAFF; CDR3nt: TGTGCCAGCAGCTTAGCCAGGGTCGCTGAAGCTTTCTTT
abundance: -; j_gene: TRBJ2-2; d_gene: -; v_gene: TRBV5-1; CDR3aa: CASSSPGGLNTGELFF; CDR3nt: TGCGCCAGCAGCTCCCCCGGGGGGCTGAACACCGGGGAGCTGTTTTTT
abundance: -; j_gene: TRBJ2-2; d_gene: -; v_gene: TRBV15; CDR3aa: CATSRDKANPGELFF; CDR3nt: TGTGCCACCAGCAGAGATAAAGCAAACCCCGGGGAGCTGTTTTTT
abundance: -; j_gene: TRBJ2-1; d_gene: -; v_gene: TRBV6-5; CDR3aa: CASWEIASEQFF; CDR3nt: TGTGCCAGCTGGGAAATAGCGAGTGAGCAGTTCTTC
abundance: -; j_gene: TRBJ1-5; d_gene: -; v_gene: TRBV2; CDR3aa: CASSETHGGSMPQHF; CDR3nt: TGTGCCAGCAGTGAAACACACGGAGGGAGTATGCCCCAGCATTTT
abundance: -; j_gene: TRBJ2-1; d_gene: TRBD2; v_gene: TRBV29-1; CDR3aa: CSVDSGRAHNEQFF; CDR3nt: TGCAGCGTTGACAGCGGGAGGGCCCACAATGAGCAGTTCTTC
abundance: -; j_gene: TRBJ2-3; d_gene: TRBD2; v_gene: TRBV28; CDR3aa: CASGRARADTQYF; CDR3nt: TGTGCCAGCGGGAGGGCCCGGGCAGATACGCAGTATTTT
abundance: -; j_gene: TRBJ2-3; d_gene: -; v_gene: TRBV7-9; CDR3aa: CASSLASGWTDTQYF; CDR3nt: TGTGCCAGCAGCTTAGCTTCGGGATGGACAGATACGCAGTATTTT
abundance: few; j_gene: TRBJ2-2; d_gene: -; v_gene: TRBV7-3; CDR3aa: CASSLVRGKNTGELFF; CDR3nt: TGTGCCAGCAGCTTAGTCAGGGGTAAAAACACCGGGGAGCTGTTTTTT
abundance: -; j_gene: TRBJ2-7; d_gene: -; v_gene: TRBV27; CDR3aa: CASSLLPSYEQYF; CDR3nt: TGTGCCAGCAGTTTACTCCCTTCCTACGAGCAGTACTTC
abundance: -; j_gene: TRBJ2-7; d_gene: -; v_gene: TRBV11-3; CDR3aa: CASSVGGSFYEQYF; CDR3nt: TGTGCCAGCAGCGTGGGTGGGAGCTTCTACGAGCAGTACTTC
abundance: -; j_gene: TRBJ1-1; d_gene: TRBD1; v_gene: TRBV15; CDR3aa: CATSGGTGIMNTEAFF; CDR3nt: TGTGCCACCAGCGGCGGGACAGGGATCATGAACACTGAAGCTTTCTTT
abundance: -; j_gene: TRBJ2-7; d_gene: TRBD1; v_gene: TRBV7-3; CDR3aa: CASSLTPGQEYEQYF; CDR3nt: TGTGCCAGCAGCCTCACCCCGGGACAGGAGTACGAGCAGTACTTC
abundance: -; j_gene: TRBJ2-5; d_gene: TRBD1; v_gene: TRBV13; CDR3aa: CASSGDRIIGTQYF; CDR3nt: TGTGCCAGCAGCGGGGACAGGATAATAGGGACCCAGTACTTC
abundance: -; j_gene: TRBJ2-7; d_gene: TRBD2; v_gene: TRBV5-7; CDR3aa: CASSLHGRESYEQYF; CDR3nt: TGTGCCAGCAGCTTGCACGGGAGGGAATCCTACGAGCAGTACTTC
abundance: -; j_gene: TRBJ2-5; d_gene: TRBD1; v_gene: TRBV16; CDR3aa: CASSLNRDRGRETQYF; CDR3nt: TGTGCCAGCAGCCTCAACCGGGACAGGGGGCGAGAGACCCAGTACTTC
abundance: -; j_gene: TRBJ1-2; d_gene: TRBD1; v_gene: TRBV19; CDR3aa: CASSTGTDANYGYTF; CDR3nt: TGTGCCAGTAGTACGGGGACAGACGCTAACTATGGCTACACCTTC
abundance: -; j_gene: TRBJ1-1; d_gene: -; v_gene: TRBV6-5; CDR3aa: CASRKTGNTEAFF; CDR3nt: TGTGCCAGCAGAAAGACAGGGAACACTGAAGCTTTCTTT
abundance: -; j_gene: TRBJ1-5; d_gene: TRBD1; v_gene: TRBV28; CDR3aa: CASRAEGQPHLRQPQHF; CDR3nt: TGTGCCAGCAGGGCCGAGGGACAGCCACATTTAAGGCAGCCCCAGCATTTT
abundance: -; j_gene: TRBJ1-5; d_gene: -; v_gene: TRBV10-3; CDR3aa: CATRQDPLWNRNQPQHF; CDR3nt: TGTGCCACGAGACAGGACCCCCTTTGGAATCGCAATCAGCCCCAGCATTTT
abundance: -; j_gene: TRBJ2-7; d_gene: -; v_gene: TRBV6-5; CDR3aa: CASRLTGRSYEQYF; CDR3nt: TGTGCCAGCAGGCTGACAGGACGCTCCTACGAGCAGTACTTC
abundance: once; j_gene: TRBJ2-7; d_gene: TRBD2; v_gene: TRBV7-2; CDR3aa: CASSTTSGSYYEQYF; CDR3nt: TGTGCCAGCAGCACCACTAGCGGGAGTTACTACGAGCAGTACTTC
abundance: few; j_gene: TRBJ1-2; d_gene: TRBD1; v_gene: TRBV7-9; CDR3aa: CASSLMDRWDGYTF; CDR3nt: TGTGCCAGCAGCTTAATGGACAGGTGGGATGGCTACACCTTC
abundance: -; j_gene: TRBJ2-1; d_gene: TRBD1; v_gene: TRBV6-1; CDR3aa: CASSQGTGADEQFF; CDR3nt: TGTGCCAGCAGTCAGGGGACAGGTGCCGATGAGCAGTTCTTC
abundance: few; j_gene: TRBJ2-1; d_gene: TRBD2; v_gene: TRBV9; CDR3aa: CASSPTGLAGSSYNEQFF; CDR3nt: TGTGCCAGCAGCCCTACGGGACTAGCGGGGAGCTCCTACAATGAGCAGTTCTTC
abundance: -; j_gene: TRBJ1-1; d_gene: -; v_gene: TRBV15; CDR3aa: CATSRDRVNTEAFF; CDR3nt: TGTGCCACCAGCAGAGATCGCGTGAACACTGAAGCTTTCTTT
abundance: once; j_gene: TRBJ1-1; d_gene: -; v_gene: TRBV18; CDR3aa: CASSTQGRSEAFF; CDR3nt: TGTGCCAGCTCGACACAGGGAAGATCAGAAGCTTTCTTT
abundance: few; j_gene: TRBJ2-1; d_gene: TRBD1; v_gene: TRBV7-3; CDR3aa: CASSATGFNEQFF; CDR3nt: TGTGCCAGCAGCGCGACAGGGTTCAATGAGCAGTTCTTC
abundance: -; j_gene: TRBJ2-7; d_gene: TRBD1; v_gene: TRBV4-1; CDR3aa: CASSLRTGLSYEQYF; CDR3nt: TGCGCCAGCAGCCTCCGGACAGGGCTCTCCTACGAGCAGTACTTC
abundance: -; j_gene: TRBJ1-2; d_gene: TRBD1; v_gene: TRBV2; CDR3aa: CASSWAGQGIYGYTF; CDR3nt: TGTGCCAGCAGTTGGGCCGGACAGGGGATCTATGGCTACACCTTC
abundance: -; j_gene: TRBJ2-5; d_gene: -; v_gene: TRBV29-1; CDR3aa: CSGGPKKTQYF; CDR3nt: TGCAGCGGGGGGCCCAAGAAGACCCAGTACTTC
abundance: -; j_gene: TRBJ2-3; d_gene: -; v_gene: TRBV13; CDR3aa: CASSSTPGPHTDTQYF; CDR3nt: TGTGCCAGCAGTTCTACCCCAGGCCCACACACAGATACGCAGTATTTT
abundance: -; j_gene: TRBJ1-5; d_gene: TRBD1; v_gene: TRBV30; CDR3aa: CAWTSTDRGLQPQHF; CDR3nt: TGTGCCTGGACCTCAACGGACAGGGGGCTACAGCCCCAGCATTTT
abundance: -; j_gene: TRBJ2-7; d_gene: -; v_gene: TRBV27; CDR3aa: CASSGGLSYEQYF; CDR3nt: TGTGCCAGCAGTGGGGGCCTCTCCTACGAGCAGTACTTC
abundance: few; j_gene: TRBJ2-3; d_gene: TRBD2; v_gene: TRBV5-1; CDR3aa: CASSLGTSTDTQYF; CDR3nt: TGCGCCAGCAGCCTCGGGACTAGTACAGATACGCAGTATTTT
abundance: once; j_gene: TRBJ2-1; d_gene: TRBD2; v_gene: TRBV7-8; CDR3aa: CASSGQLAGGASEQFF; CDR3nt: TGTGCCAGCAGCGGACAACTAGCGGGAGGCGCCAGTGAGCAGTTCTTC
abundance: -; j_gene: TRBJ2-6; d_gene: -; v_gene: TRBV28; CDR3aa: CASSLIPSSGANVLTF; CDR3nt: TGTGCCAGCAGTTTAATACCCAGCTCTGGGGCCAACGTCCTGACTTTC
abundance: -; j_gene: TRBJ2-4; d_gene: -; v_gene: TRBV18; CDR3aa: CASSPGAQTGNIQYF; CDR3nt: TGTGCCAGCTCACCAGGAGCCCAAACGGGAAACATTCAGTACTTC
abundance: -; j_gene: TRBJ2-7; d_gene: TRBD1; v_gene: TRBV7-2; CDR3aa: CASTLGQGSSYEQYF; CDR3nt: TGTGCCAGCACCTTAGGACAGGGGAGCTCCTACGAGCAGTACTTC
abundance: -; j_gene: TRBJ2-3; d_gene: TRBD2; v_gene: TRBV6-5; CDR3aa: CASSYSGSGTDTQYF; CDR3nt: TGTGCCAGCAGTTACAGCGGGAGCGGGACAGATACGCAGTATTTT
abundance: few; j_gene: TRBJ1-1; d_gene: -; v_gene: TRBV11-2; CDR3aa: CASSRREDTEAFF; CDR3nt: TGTGCCAGCAGCCGGAGGGAGGACACTGAAGCTTTCTTT
abundance: -; j_gene: TRBJ2-7; d_gene: -; v_gene: TRBV5-6; CDR3aa: CASSDRGGSYEQYF; CDR3nt: TGTGCCAGCAGCGACCGGGGTGGTTCCTACGAGCAGTACTTC
abundance: -; j_gene: TRBJ2-7; d_gene: -; v_gene: TRBV5-8; CDR3aa: CASSYGQTEQYF; CDR3nt: TGTGCCAGCAGCTACGGACAGACCGAGCAGTACTTC
abundance: -; j_gene: TRBJ1-1; d_gene: TRBD1; v_gene: TRBV10-2; CDR3aa: CASSLRDRPPLNTEAFF; CDR3nt: TGCGCCAGCTCCCTCCGGGACAGGCCACCGTTAAACACTGAAGCTTTCTTT
abundance: -; j_gene: TRBJ1-2; d_gene: TRBD1; v_gene: TRBV2; CDR3aa: CASSLQGNGYTF; CDR3nt: TGTGCCAGCAGCCTACAGGGGAACGGCTACACCTTC
abundance: few; j_gene: TRBJ2-2; d_gene: TRBD2; v_gene: TRBV6-1; CDR3aa: CASSEMGRGSLTGELFF; CDR3nt: TGTGCCAGCAGTGAAATGGGTCGCGGGAGTCTCACCGGGGAGCTGTTTTTT
abundance: few; j_gene: TRBJ2-1; d_gene: -; v_gene: TRBV11-1; CDR3aa: CASSSNNEQFF; CDR3nt: TGTGCCAGCAGCTCTAACAATGAGCAGTTCTTC
abundance: -; j_gene: TRBJ2-7; d_gene: -; v_gene: TRBV13; CDR3aa: CASSLASGVHEQYF; CDR3nt: TGTGCCAGCAGCTTAGCATCAGGGGTTCACGAGCAGTACTTC
abundance: -; j_gene: TRBJ2-2; d_gene: TRBD1; v_gene: TRBV7-6; CDR3aa: CASSLETGARNTGELFF; CDR3nt: TGTGCCAGCAGCTTAGAGACAGGGGCTAGAAACACCGGGGAGCTGTTTTTT
abundance: -; j_gene: TRBJ2-3; d_gene: TRBD2; v_gene: TRBV7-9; CDR3aa: CASSPSGRTDTQYF; CDR3nt: TGTGCCAGCAGCCCTAGCGGGAGGACAGATACGCAGTATTTT